These T cell receptor beta chains were read from a single sample in a study of control samples from healthy donors and cancer patients. Generated by immunoSEQ multiplex PCR, the TCRdb table keeps only in-frame clones and is missing some. The sample has some 120,000 clones, 89% seen once. What was sequenced was blood. Source of these receptors: a man aged 50-60 years in good health. Each CDR3 is given with its conserved first and last residue. Each record gives: D gene, clone size, V gene, J gene, CDR3 DNA, CDR3 protein. A D gene is named only where the DNA matches it firmly. Size is stated for part of the rows, as once, few or many counts, or as a class when the clone is expanded.

D: .; size: .; V: TRBV6-5; J: TRBJ1-6; DNA: TGTGCCACCCTCGAGGTTGTAGGGTCACCCCTCCACTTT; CDR3: CATLEVVGSPLHF
D: .; size: once; V: TRBV6-6; J: TRBJ2-3; DNA: TGTGCCAGCAGTTACTCGGACAGCACAGATACGCAGTATTTT; CDR3: CASSYSDSTDTQYF
D: .; size: .; V: TRBV6-1; J: TRBJ2-7; DNA: TGTGCCAGCAGTGAGGGACCGCCTAAGTACTTC; CDR3: CASSEGPPKYF
D: .; size: .; V: TRBV2; J: TRBJ1-2; DNA: TGTGCCAGCATGGGCAGGGTAGACTATGGCTACACCTTC; CDR3: CASMGRVDYGYTF
D: .; size: .; V: TRBV30; J: TRBJ1-1; DNA: TGTGCCTGGAGTCTTTCTGGAAGGGGAGCTGAAGCTTTCTTT; CDR3: CAWSLSGRGAEAFF
D: .; size: .; V: TRBV6-5; J: TRBJ2-5; DNA: TGTGCCAGCGCCCTCGAAGAGACCCAGTACTTC; CDR3: CASALEETQYF
D: .; size: .; V: TRBV3-1/TRBV3-2; J: TRBJ2-7; DNA: TGTGCCACCACCGGCAGGGATTTTTACGAGCAGTACTTC; CDR3: CATTGRDFYEQYF
D: .; size: .; V: TRBV15; J: TRBJ2-6; DNA: TGTGCCACCAGCACCCTCGAGGGGTACTCTGGGGCCAACGTCCTGACTTTC; CDR3: CATSTLEGYSGANVLTF
D: TRBD1; size: .; V: TRBV6-1; J: TRBJ1-2; DNA: TGTGCCAGCAGTGACCGGACAGGCCTCTATGGCTACACCTTC; CDR3: CASSDRTGLYGYTF
D: TRBD1; size: .; V: TRBV12-3/TRBV12-4; J: TRBJ2-7; DNA: TGTGCCAGCAGTGGGACAGGGTGGTACGAGCAGTACTTC; CDR3: CASSGTGWYEQYF
D: .; size: few; V: TRBV5-1; J: TRBJ2-7; DNA: TGCGCCAGCAGCAGGGACTCGAACTACGAGCAGTACTTC; CDR3: CASSRDSNYEQYF
D: .; size: .; V: TRBV11-2; J: TRBJ1-2; DNA: TGTGCCAGCAGCTTAGGAAGGATAAACTATGGCTACACCTTC; CDR3: CASSLGRINYGYTF
D: .; size: .; V: TRBV15; J: TRBJ2-4; DNA: TGTGCCACCAGCAGGGGCCAAAACATTCAGTACTTC; CDR3: CATSRGQNIQYF
D: .; size: .; V: TRBV4-2; J: TRBJ1-2; DNA: TGTGCCAGCAGCAACCTAGACGGGACGAACTATGGCTACACCTTC; CDR3: CASSNLDGTNYGYTF
D: .; size: .; V: TRBV6-6; J: TRBJ1-1; DNA: TGTGCCAGCAGTATGGAGGTTGGCACTGAAGCTTTCTTT; CDR3: CASSMEVGTEAFF
D: .; size: .; V: TRBV19; J: TRBJ1-5; DNA: TGTGCCAGTAGTATCGGAAGTTATAGCAATCAGCCCCAGCATTTT; CDR3: CASSIGSYSNQPQHF
D: TRBD1; size: .; V: TRBV6-1; J: TRBJ2-3; DNA: TGTGCCAGCAGTGAAGGGACAGGGGGCACAGATACGCAGTATTTT; CDR3: CASSEGTGGTDTQYF
D: .; size: .; V: TRBV30; J: TRBJ2-2; DNA: TGTGCCTGGAAAGGTTCGGCAGTCGGGGAGCTGTTTTTT; CDR3: CAWKGSAVGELFF
D: .; size: .; V: TRBV6-5; J: TRBJ1-2; DNA: TGTGCCAGCAGAAGACCAGGAGGAGGCTACACCTTC; CDR3: CASRRPGGGYTF
D: .; size: once; V: TRBV10-3; J: TRBJ2-7; DNA: TGTGCCATCAGTGCAGGGACCCTCTACGAGCAGTACTTC; CDR3: CAISAGTLYEQYF
D: TRBD2; size: .; V: TRBV25-1; J: TRBJ2-7; DNA: TGTGCCAGCAGTGGACCGGGACTAGGAAGGTACGAGCAGTACTTC; CDR3: CASSGPGLGRYEQYF
D: .; size: .; V: TRBV7-9; J: TRBJ2-7; DNA: TGTGCCAGCAGCTTAGGTAGTTCGTCCTCCGAGCAGCAGTACTTC; CDR3: CASSLGSSSSEQQYF
D: TRBD2; size: .; V: TRBV27; J: TRBJ2-1; DNA: TGTGCCAGCAGGAAAAACATAGCGGGGGGCTCCTACAATGAGCAGTTCTTC; CDR3: CASRKNIAGGSYNEQFF
D: TRBD1; size: .; V: TRBV29-1; J: TRBJ2-7; DNA: TGCAGCGTTTTTCTACAGGGGGCGAAGAGCGAGCAGTACTTC; CDR3: CSVFLQGAKSEQYF
D: .; size: .; V: TRBV18; J: TRBJ1-4; DNA: TGTGCCAGCTCACCGAATATTAATGAAAAACTGTTTTTT; CDR3: CASSPNINEKLFF
D: .; size: once; V: TRBV3-1/TRBV3-2; J: TRBJ2-5; DNA: TGTGCCAGCAGCCAAGATGAGCGGCAAGAGACCCAGTACTTC; CDR3: CASSQDERQETQYF
D: TRBD1; size: .; V: TRBV27; J: TRBJ1-2; DNA: TGTGCCAGCAGTTTCACAGGGGAAAGGGGCGGCTACACCTTC; CDR3: CASSFTGERGGYTF
D: TRBD1; size: .; V: TRBV19; J: TRBJ1-2; DNA: TGTGCCAGTAGTCTCGGGGACAGCTACTTCTATGGCTACACCTTC; CDR3: CASSLGDSYFYGYTF
D: TRBD1; size: .; V: TRBV2; J: TRBJ1-5; DNA: TGTGCCAGCAGTGAAAACAGGGGAGGCAATCAGCCCCAGCATTTT; CDR3: CASSENRGGNQPQHF
D: TRBD2; size: .; V: TRBV3-1/TRBV3-2; J: TRBJ2-5; DNA: TGTGCCAGCAGCCCAAGCGGGGGGGCCTGGGAGACCCAGTACTTC; CDR3: CASSPSGGAWETQYF
D: .; size: .; V: TRBV14; J: TRBJ1-6; DNA: TGTGCCAGCAGCCTGTCTCGACGGATTTCTTATAATTCACCCCTCCACTTT; CDR3: CASSLSRRISYNSPLHF
D: .; size: .; V: TRBV19; J: TRBJ2-1; DNA: TGTGCCAGTAGTATAGGGGGGTCCTACAATGAGCAGTTCTTC; CDR3: CASSIGGSYNEQFF
D: .; size: .; V: TRBV5-1; J: TRBJ1-3; DNA: TGCGCCAGCAGCTTGGGTCAGGGGTTCGGAAACACCATATATTTT; CDR3: CASSLGQGFGNTIYF
D: .; size: .; V: TRBV2; J: TRBJ1-1; DNA: TGTGCCAGCAGAGAAGACAGTGAAGCTTTCTTT; CDR3: CASREDSEAFF
D: .; size: .; V: TRBV14; J: TRBJ2-7; DNA: TGTGCCAGCAGCCAAGATTTAAGCTCCTACGAGCAGTACTTC; CDR3: CASSQDLSSYEQYF
D: .; size: once; V: TRBV5-1; J: TRBJ2-1; DNA: TGCGCCAGCAGCTTGGATTCCCCTTCCTACAATGAGCAGTTCTTC; CDR3: CASSLDSPSYNEQFF
D: TRBD2; size: .; V: TRBV7-2; J: TRBJ2-5; DNA: TGTGCCAGCAGCTTGATAGCGGGGGGGGATACTAAACGAGAGACCCAGTACTTC; CDR3: CASSLIAGGDTKRETQYF
D: .; size: .; V: TRBV19; J: TRBJ1-1; DNA: TGTGCCAGTAGTATCCCCGGACGGGGGAACACTGAAGCTTTCTTT; CDR3: CASSIPGRGNTEAFF
D: .; size: .; V: TRBV19; J: TRBJ2-2; DNA: TGTGCCAGTAGTCCCAGGACTGGGACCGGGGAGCTGTTTTTT; CDR3: CASSPRTGTGELFF
D: .; size: .; V: TRBV9; J: TRBJ2-5; DNA: TGTGCCAGCAGCGTATCCCCCGGGGCCCAAGAGACCCAGTACTTC; CDR3: CASSVSPGAQETQYF
D: .; size: .; V: TRBV18; J: TRBJ1-2; DNA: TGTGCCAGCTCACCAGTTTCCGGGGTGGACTATGGCTACACCTTC; CDR3: CASSPVSGVDYGYTF
D: .; size: .; V: TRBV9; J: TRBJ2-1; DNA: TGTGCCAGCAGCCCTCGGGGCGGGCTCTACAATGAGCAGTTCTTC; CDR3: CASSPRGGLYNEQFF
D: TRBD1; size: many; V: TRBV2; J: TRBJ1-2; DNA: TGTGCCAGCAGTGTGAAGGGGGCGGGTGGCTACACCTTC; CDR3: CASSVKGAGGYTF
D: TRBD1; size: .; V: TRBV5-1; J: TRBJ1-2; DNA: TGCGCCAGCAGCTTGGGAGGGGACAGAGGGGGCTACACCTTC; CDR3: CASSLGGDRGGYTF
D: TRBD1; size: .; V: TRBV4-1; J: TRBJ1-1; DNA: TGCGCCAGCAGCCACCACGGGACAGGGGCTGCGGACACTGAAGCTTTCTTT; CDR3: CASSHHGTGAADTEAFF
D: TRBD2; size: once; V: TRBV3-1/TRBV3-2; J: TRBJ2-5; DNA: TGTGCCAGCGGCCAAGCCGCCATGCCCCTAGCGGGGGGGCGCGGGACCCAGTACTTC; CDR3: CASGQAAMPLAGGRGTQYF
D: TRBD1; size: .; V: TRBV6-5; J: TRBJ1-1; DNA: TGTGCCAGCTGGGAGGGGACAGGGGGCGTTTTCTTT; CDR3: CASWEGTGGVFF
D: .; size: .; V: TRBV10-1; J: TRBJ2-7; DNA: TGCGCCAGCAGTGAGAGGCAGTGCCCTTACAAACCCTACGAGCAGTACTTC; CDR3: CASSERQCPYKPYEQYF
D: TRBD1; size: .; V: TRBV28; J: TRBJ1-4; DNA: TGTGCCAGCAGCGTGGGGGGACAGCGTAATGAAAAACTGTTTTTT; CDR3: CASSVGGQRNEKLFF
D: .; size: .; V: TRBV5-1; J: TRBJ1-3; DNA: TGCGCCAGCAGCTCACAGGTCTCTGGAAACACCATATATTTT; CDR3: CASSSQVSGNTIYF
D: .; size: .; V: TRBV3-1/TRBV3-2; J: TRBJ2-3; DNA: TGTGCCAGCGCCCTGGGACATGAAAACACAGATACGCAGTATTTT; CDR3: CASALGHENTDTQYF
D: TRBD1; size: few; V: TRBV6-5; J: TRBJ2-5; DNA: TGTGCCAGCACTTTTGGGACAGGGGGCACAGAGACCCAGTACTTC; CDR3: CASTFGTGGTETQYF
D: TRBD1; size: few; V: TRBV28; J: TRBJ1-1; DNA: TGTGCCAGCAGTTTATATGAGGGGGCGGTGGACACTGAAGCTTTCTTT; CDR3: CASSLYEGAVDTEAFF
D: TRBD1; size: .; V: TRBV7-6; J: TRBJ2-5; DNA: TGTGCCAGCAGCCCAACGACAGGGTGGGTGGAGACCCAGTACTTC; CDR3: CASSPTTGWVETQYF
D: .; size: .; V: TRBV18; J: TRBJ2-7; DNA: TGTGCCAGCTCACCACCTTCCTACGAGCAGTACTTC; CDR3: CASSPPSYEQYF